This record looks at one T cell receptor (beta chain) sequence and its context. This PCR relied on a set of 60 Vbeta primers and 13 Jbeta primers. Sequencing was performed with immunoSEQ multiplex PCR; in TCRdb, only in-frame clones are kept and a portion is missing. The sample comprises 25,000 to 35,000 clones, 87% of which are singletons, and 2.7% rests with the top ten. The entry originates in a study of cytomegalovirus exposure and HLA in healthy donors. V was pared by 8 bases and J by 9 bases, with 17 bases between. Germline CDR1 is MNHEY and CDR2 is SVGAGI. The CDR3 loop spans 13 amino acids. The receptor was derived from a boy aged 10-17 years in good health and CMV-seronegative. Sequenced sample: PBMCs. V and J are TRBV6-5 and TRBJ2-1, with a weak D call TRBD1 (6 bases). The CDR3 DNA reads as TGTGCCAGCGGAAATAGAGGGGGTGGTGAGCAGTTCTTC. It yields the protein CASGNRGGGEQFF.